Below, 22 T cell receptor beta chains from the same sample are listed, as sequenced in a study of shared clonotypes between healthy human individuals (TCRdb year 2020). To prepare the library, the immunoSEQ multiplex PCR assay was applied. This immuneACCESS table, as held by TCRdb, lists in-frame sequences with V and J called but not all clones. Of the missing ones, under half trace to an unresolved V gene in checked studies; the others have no known cause. The sample table contains over 400,000 clones; only one count was recorded for almost 80% of them. Around 11% of the sample is taken by the ten largest. The sequencing input was PBMCs. The receptors shown here come from a woman between 40 and 50 years old in good health. Some clones in this sample may be carry-over from other donors' samples.

This chain uses TRBV11-2 with TRBJ2-4; 7 bases align to TRBD2. This CDR3 region has 18 residues. After removal of 5 bases from V and 4 bases from J, the junction contained 17 bases not matched to a gene. Germline CDR1 and CDR2: SGHAT and FQNNGV. CDR3 nucleotide sequence: TGTGCCAGCAGCCCGCCACTATCTATTGCGGGAGATAAAAACATTCAGTACTTC. Translation gives CASSPPLSIAGDKNIQYF.

The V call is TRBV7-3, the J call TRBJ2-5, with 7 bases matching TRBD2. The CDR3 runs 14 residues. CDR1 is SGHTA, CDR2 FQGTGA, per germline. The trim removed 8 bases at V and 2 bases at J, leaving 8 bases unmatched. CDR3 nucleotide sequence: TGTGCCAGCTCCCCAGCGGGACTGCAAGAGACCCAGTACTTC. Translating gives CASSPAGLQETQYF.

The chain carries TRBV9 and TRBJ2-5; TRBD1 or TRBD2 may be the D gene (5 bases each). The V end lost 0 bases, the J end lost 5 bases, and 14 bases lay between the germline ends. This CDR3 comprises 15 residues. Germline assignment: CDR1 SGDLS and CDR2 YYNGEE. The CDR3 protein is CASSVVGAFLETQYF. The CDR3 nucleotides read TGTGCCAGCAGCGTAGTCGGGGCATTCCTCGAGACCCAGTACTTC.

The CDR3 DNA is TGTGCCAGCAGTTTTCGGGGCTGGAGCAATCAGCCCCAGCATTTT. Its translation: CASSFRGWSNQPQHF. This chain uses TRBV28 with TRBJ1-5, with TRBD1 as a possible D gene (5 bases). The CDR3 sequence is 15 residues long. The germline CDR1 and CDR2 sequences are MDHEN and SYDVKM. Trimming left V 3 bases short and J 1 base short, with 10 bases between.

The rearrangement links TRBV7-8 to TRBJ1-5; 8 nucleotides line up with TRBD1. The CDR3 is made up of 16 amino acids. V was clipped by 6 bases and J by 1 base; unmatched bases: 8. Germline V lookup: CDR1 SGHVS, CDR2 FQNEAQ. CDR3 sequence: CASSLRDRRSNQPQHF. The CDR3 coding sequence is TGTGCCAGCAGTCTTCGGGACAGGAGAAGCAATCAGCCCCAGCATTTT.

This clone was seen just once. The gene calls are TRBV28 and TRBJ1-5; tentatively, D is TRBD1 (6 bases). The CDR3 extends over 16 amino acids. CDR1 and CDR2 from the germline V gene are MDHEN and SYDVKM. V dropped 2 bases and J dropped 7 bases, with 18 bases sitting between them. The CDR3 DNA follows: TGTGCCAGCAGTTTAGGGTCCTGGGGGGCAGGCCAGCCCCAGCATTTT. Translating it yields CASSLGSWGAGQPQHF.

This sequence joins TRBV15 and TRBJ2-3; a weak D match, TRBD2 (5 bases). Germline assignment: CDR1 LNHNV and CDR2 YYDKDF (reference sequence). The length of the CDR3 is 14 residues. V lost 0 bases, J lost 12 bases, and 16 bases lay in between. CDR3 DNA sequence: TGTGCCACCAGCAGAGATATTAGCGCACGGTTTCAGTATTTT. It yields the protein CATSRDISARFQYF.

V gene TRBV7-9 combines with J gene TRBJ1-2, with 7 bases fitting TRBD1. V lost 5 bases to trimming and J lost 5 bases; unmatched junction nucleotides: 17. Germline CDR1 reads SEHNR; CDR2 reads FQNEAQ (reference sequence). CDR3 length: 17 amino acids. Here the CDR3 reads CASSRGTDRAKWYGYTF. The CDR3 DNA sequence: TGTGCCAGCAGCCGTGGGACAGACAGGGCCAAATGGTATGGCTACACCTTC.

Of note for this clone: The same CDR3 arises from other DNA sequences in this sample as well. This chain links TRBV18 with TRBJ2-7; D is uncertain. Trimming shortened V by 6 bases and J by 0 bases, and 6 bases separated the two germline ends. The CDR3 has 12 residues. Per the germline V gene, CDR1 is KGHSH and CDR2 is LQKENI. CDR3 coding DNA: TGTGCCAGCTCTCCAAGCTCCTACGAGCAGTACTTC. It encodes CASSPSSYEQYF.

This clone was observed a few times. J is TRBJ1-5 and V is TRBV27; TRBD1 aligns across 8 bases. The germline V gene has CDR1 MNHEY and CDR2 SMNVEV (reference sequence). CDR3 length: 15 residues. V trimming: 3 bases; J trimming: 3 bases; junction bases outside the gene matches: 4. The CDR3 bases are TGTGCCAGCAGTTTCGGGACAGGCCACAATCAGCCCCAGCATTTT. This translates into CASSFGTGHNQPQHF.

This CDR3 reads CASSPRDSDYEQYF. In DNA form, the CDR3 reads TGCGCCAGCAGCCCACGGGACTCCGACTACGAGCAGTACTTC. J is TRBJ2-7 and V is TRBV5-1; D might be TRBD2 (6 bases). CDR1 SGHRS and CDR2 YFSETQ come from the germline V gene. V dropped 4 bases and J dropped 3 bases, with 14 bases sitting between them. CDR3 size: 14 residues.

The rearrangement joins TRBV9 to TRBJ2-7; possible D gene TRBD2, 7 bases. Germline assignment: CDR1 SGDLS and CDR2 YYNGEE. The CDR3 sequence is 15 residues long. Trimming removed 4 bases at V and 2 bases at J, with 16 bases between. The CDR3: CASSSRGGRAYEQYF. The CDR3 DNA follows: TGTGCCAGCAGCTCCAGAGGGGGGAGGGCCTACGAGCAGTACTTC.

The chain uses TRBV5-1 and TRBJ2-3, with 9 bases matching TRBD1. Per germline, CDR1 SGHRS and CDR2 YFSETQ. The V segment lost 3 bases and the J segment 2 bases; nucleotides outside the gene matches: 7. The CDR3 sequence is 16 residues long. Written as DNA, the CDR3 is TGCGCCAGCAGCTCTGGACAGGGGCCCTTCACAGATACGCAGTATTTT. Translation gives CASSSGQGPFTDTQYF.

The chain couples TRBV14 to TRBJ1-4; D unresolved. The CDR3 contains 13 residues. With 4 bases removed from V and 2 bases from J, the gap between germline ends came to 5 bases. Germline loops: CDR1 SGHDN, CDR2 FVKESK. CDR3 amino acids: CASSRLTNEKLFF. The CDR3 DNA reads as TGTGCCAGCAGCCGTTTGACTAATGAAAAACTGTTTTTT. Drawing the rest from reference TRBV14 and TRBJ1-4, the complete variable domain is EAGVTQFPSHSVIEKGQTVTLRCDPISGHDNLYWYRRVMGKEIKFLLHFVKESKQDESGMPNNRFLAERTGGTYSTLKVQPAELEDSGVYFCASSRLTNEKLFFGSGTQLSVL.

In this sample, this clone turned up a few times. The rearrangement uses TRBV11-2 and TRBJ1-4; D ambiguous. The V end was cut by 5 bases, the J end by 0 bases, with 7 bases between. CDR3 length: 14 amino acids. Germline V gene sequence: CDR1 SGHAT, CDR2 FQNNGV. The CDR3 nucleotides read TGTGCCAGCAGCATGAGAGCAACTAATGAAAAACTGTTTTTT. Protein: CASSMRATNEKLFF.

V and J are TRBV28 and TRBJ1-1; the match to TRBD1 covers 11 bases. Trimming removed 2 bases from V and 0 bases from J; junction bases left unmatched: 5. This CDR3 is 17 amino acids long. CDR1 is MDHEN, CDR2 SYDVKM, per germline. This CDR3 reads CASSLIRTGGLNTEAFF. For the CDR3, the DNA is TGTGCCAGCAGTTTAATAAGGACAGGGGGCCTGAACACTGAAGCTTTCTTT.

The chain uses TRBV30 and TRBJ1-2; possible D gene TRBD1, 6 bases. CDR3 length equals 13 residues. With 3 bases removed from V and 7 bases from J, the gap between germline ends came to 15 bases. Germline-derived CDR1 and CDR2 are GTSNPN and SVGIG (reference sequence). The CDR3, as DNA: TGTGCCTGGAGCCGAACAGGGAGCGGTGGCTACACCTTC. This sequence encodes CAWSRTGSGGYTF.

The CDR3 DNA follows: TGTGCCAGCACCCCGGGGGCGGGAGGGTATGAGCAGTACTTC. This codes for CASTPGAGGYEQYF. The chain couples TRBV28 to TRBJ2-7, with TRBD2 matching over 9 bases. Trimming cost V 7 bases and J 7 bases; bases outside gene matches: 11. CDR1 is MDHEN and CDR2 is SYDVKM in the germline V gene. The CDR3 runs 14 residues.

On this clone: A read error may account for a junction end that differs from germline. The rearrangement uses TRBV10-3 and TRBJ2-7, with D possibly called TRBD1 or TRBD2 (5 bases each). CDR3 length: 13 residues. CDR1 is ENHRY, CDR2 SYGVKD, per germline. CDR3 bases: TGTGCCAGCAGTTACTCAACGGGTGGGGGGCAGTACTTC. It is translated as CASSYSTGGGQYF.

This clone has just one count. Other nucleotide sequences in the sample specify the same CDR3. The chain carries TRBV10-2 and TRBJ2-5; TRBD1 is a possible D gene (6 bases). Trimming left V 5 bases short and J 5 bases short, with 9 bases between. The CDR3 length is 12 residues. Germline V lookup: CDR1 WSHSY, CDR2 SAAADI. CDR3 nucleotides: TGCGCCAGCAGTCAGGGGCGGGAGACCCAGTACTTC. Its translation is CASSQGRETQYF.

Of note for this clone: At the DNA level, this CDR3 is encoded by other sequences in the same sample as well. The DNA for the CDR3 is TGTGCCTGGAGTGTACGTGGGAACTCTGGAAACACCATATATTTT. The encoded protein is CAWSVRGNSGNTIYF. The gene calls are TRBV30 and TRBJ1-3, with unresolved D. Looked up from germline, CDR1 is GTSNPN and CDR2 is SVGIG (reference sequence). The germline V and J ends were trimmed by 0 bases and 0 bases, with 9 bases remaining between them. The CDR3 sequence is 15 residues long.

V is TRBV28 and J is TRBJ1-2, with D possibly being TRBD1 (6 bases). The CDR3 runs to 14 residues. The ends were cut back, 4 bases at V and 5 bases at J, with 14 bases in the middle. Germline V lookup: CDR1 MDHEN, CDR2 SYDVKM. The CDR3 sequence is CASSWGSQGYGYTF. For the CDR3, the DNA is TGTGCCAGCAGTTGGGGGAGCCAGGGGTATGGCTACACCTTC.